Listed here are 10 T cell receptor beta chains from one sample, sequenced in a study of T cells in Graves' hyperthyroidism and ophthalmopathy. RNA transcripts provided the source from which TCR beta CDR3 regions were amplified. With the HTBI primer set, the TCR CDR3 went through a first round of RT-PCR. Each CDR3 protein is one row after TCRdb ran MiXCR on the multiplex PCR reads. The repertoire holds 370,000 or so distinct CDR3 sequences, with around 16% as singletons. Sequencing was done on a sample of blood. Every receptor here comes from a woman aged 18-30 years with Graves' hyperthyroidism that later progressed to Graves' ophthalmopathy.

There are a few counts of this clonotype. CDR3 DNA: TGTGCCATCTCTGACGGGACAGCCGCCTACGAGCAGTACTTC. It specifies CAISDGTAAYEQYF. This sequence joins TRBV6-2 or TRBV6-3 and TRBJ2-7; 7 nucleotides align to TRBD1. The CDR3 spans 14 residues. CDR1 is MNHEY, CDR2 SVGEGT, per germline. J was trimmed by 2 bases and V by 10 bases; bases with no gene match: 11.

This chain connects TRBV7-9 to TRBJ1-6; D is unclear. Germline V CDR1 and CDR2: SEHNR, FQNEAQ (reference sequence). V was cut by 5 bases and J by 7 bases, with 9 bases left in between. The CDR3 runs to 13 residues. CDR3 DNA sequence: TGTGCCAGCAGCACTCGGAGGAATTCACCCCTCCACTTT. This sequence encodes CASSTRRNSPLHF.

With regard to this clonotype: A much larger clone is a single base away; this may be a read error. The chain links TRBV6-2 or TRBV6-3 to TRBJ1-2; D is uncertain. Trimming removed 5 bases from V and 4 bases from J, with 17 bases in between. CDR3 length equals 15 residues. CDR1 is MNHEY and CDR2 is SVGEGT in the germline V gene. The CDR3 coding sequence is TGTGCCAGCAGTCCCCGGGCCGGGAGTACCTATGGCTACACCTTC. This codes for CASSPRAGSTYGYTF.

In its sample, this clonotype was seen many times. The V call is TRBV20-1, the J call TRBJ1-1; D perhaps matches TRBD1 (6 bases). CDR1 is DFQATT, CDR2 SNEGSKA, per germline (reference sequence). The V and J ends lost 4 bases and 5 bases respectively, with 11 bases between them. This CDR3 has 12 residues. CDR3 bases: TGCAGTGCTACCTACAGGGAAACTGAAGCTTTCTTT. Translated: CSATYRETEAFF.

The table lists this clonotype with many counts. The chain employs TRBV6-2 or TRBV6-3 and TRBJ1-5; D may be TRBD1 (5 bases). Looked up from germline, CDR1 is MNHEY and CDR2 is SVGEGT. The CDR3 has 16 residues. The V end lost 5 bases, the J end lost 4 bases, and 18 bases lay between the germline ends. The CDR3 loop is CASSRNTGTANQPQHF. The CDR3 DNA is TGTGCCAGCAGTCGCAACACCGGGACCGCGAATCAGCCCCAGCATTTT.

This clonotype was recorded only once. A much larger clonotype is one base distant, so this may be a read error. The rearrangement uses TRBV6-5 and TRBJ2-5; possibly TRBD1 for D (6 bases). The CDR3 is 15 residues long. Germline CDR1 and CDR2: MNHEY and SVGAGI. CDR3 coding DNA: TGTGCCAGCAGTTACTCGGGGGCGAACCAAGAGACCCGGTACTTC. Translated: CASSYSGANQETRYF.

On this clonotype itself: At one boundary the junction diverges from the germline segment, which might be a read error. V is TRBV2 and J is TRBJ1-6; 7 bases are a match to TRBD1. The CDR3 totals 13 residues. Germline V lookup: CDR1 SNHLY, CDR2 FYNNEI. The CDR3 loop is CASRGQGVLDLDF. DNA for the CDR3: TGTGCCAGCAGGGGGCAGGGGGTTTTGGATTTGGACTTT.

The sample holds many counts of this clonotype. V is TRBV6-2 or TRBV6-3 and J is TRBJ1-1, with D tentatively TRBD1 (5 bases). The CDR3 covers 13 residues. Germline V gene sequence: CDR1 MNHEY, CDR2 SVGEGT. V dropped 8 bases and J dropped 1 base, with 11 bases sitting between them. CDR3 residues: CASGKTANTEAFF. CDR3 DNA: TGTGCCAGCGGAAAGACAGCGAACACTGAAGCTTTCTTT.

The V and J genes are TRBV20-1 and TRBJ2-4, with a possible D match to TRBD1 (5 bases). The CDR3 runs 14 residues. Per the germline V gene, CDR1 is DFQATT and CDR2 is SNEGSKA (reference sequence). Trimming took 6 bases from V and 2 from J, leaving 14 bases between them. The CDR3 spells CSAPQTGTKNIQYF. The CDR3, as DNA: TGCAGTGCGCCTCAAACAGGTACCAAAAACATTCAGTACTTC.

This clonotype showed up many times. The chain links TRBV7-3 to TRBJ2-3, with 9 bases matching TRBD1. Trimming took 2 bases from V and 4 from J; bases not matched to a gene: 4. This CDR3 has 15 residues. Germline assignment: CDR1 SGHTA and CDR2 FQGTGA. The CDR3 region is CASSLGDRAADTQYF. Written as DNA, the CDR3 is TGTGCCAGCAGCTTAGGGGACAGGGCAGCAGATACGCAGTATTTT. Full variable domain (rest looked up from reference TRBV7-3 and TRBJ2-3): GAGVSQTPSNKVTEKGKYVELRCDPISGHTALYWYRQSLGQGPEFLIYFQGTGAADDSGLPNDRFFAVRPEGSVSTLKIQRTERGDSAVYLCASSLGDRAADTQYFGPGTRLTVL.